These 23 T cell receptor beta chains were sequenced from one sample in a study of T cell responses to AZD1222 COVID-19 vaccine. Sequenced by immunoSEQ multiplex PCR; TCRdb stores in-frame clones only, minus some. The sample lists 120,000 to 150,000 clones, around four fifths occurring once. The sample was peripheral blood, taken on day 0 of MenACWY control vaccination. Receptor source: an adult in good health.

This CDR3 reads CASSLKGAKGTDTQYF. The CDR3, as DNA: TGTGCCAGCAGCTTAAAGGGGGCGAAAGGCACAGATACGCAGTATTTT. This chain connects TRBV7-8 to TRBJ2-3; 7 nucleotides align to TRBD1. Germline values: CDR1 SGHVS, CDR2 FQNEAQ. The CDR3 length is 16 residues. V was clipped by 2 bases and J by 1 base; unmatched bases: 6.

This chain uses TRBV20-1 with TRBJ1-5; no clear D gene. The CDR3 is made up of 9 amino acids. V was pared by 5 bases and J by 8 bases, with 4 bases between. CDR1 DFQATT and CDR2 SNEGSKA come from the germline V gene (reference sequence). The chain's CDR3 is CSAGKPQHF. DNA for the CDR3: TGCAGTGCTGGCAAGCCCCAGCATTTT.

The chain joins TRBV7-9 to TRBJ2-7, with a tentative D call TRBD1 (5 bases). Looked up from germline, CDR1 is SEHNR and CDR2 is FQNEAQ (reference sequence). The CDR3 sequence is 15 residues long. V was shortened by 5 bases and J by 4 bases, with 18 bases between the two germline ends. The CDR3 nucleotides are TGTGCCAGCAGCACGAGAAAGCAGGGCGCTTACGAGCAGTACTTC. Protein product: CASSTRKQGAYEQYF.

The rearrangement links TRBV3-1 (or the pseudogene TRBV3-2) to TRBJ1-3; 8 bases map to TRBD1. The CDR3 contains 13 residues. Germline CDR1 and CDR2: LGHDT and YNNKEL (reference sequence). With 6 bases clipped from V and 7 bases from J, the junction kept 5 bases outside the gene matches. The DNA for the CDR3 is TGTGCCAGCAGTCGGACAGGGCGGAACACCATATATTTT. This translates into CASSRTGRNTIYF.

This clone was picked up a small number of times. The chain recombines TRBV5-4 with TRBJ1-4; D is perhaps TRBD1 (5 bases). The CDR3 covers 15 residues. Germline-derived CDR1 and CDR2 are SGHNT and YYREEE (reference sequence). V lost 4 bases and J 8 bases, leaving 18 bases between the germline ends. CDR3 bases: TGTGCCAGCAGCCCGAACTCAGGGAGGCGCGAAAAACTGTTTTTT. Protein: CASSPNSGRREKLFF.

This sequence joins TRBV3-1 (or the pseudogene TRBV3-2) and TRBJ2-3; D remains ambiguous. V gave up 4 bases and J gave up 3 bases, with 11 bases separating them. Germline V gene lookup returns CDR1 LGHDT and CDR2 YNNKEL (reference sequence). The CDR3 is 14 amino acids. The CDR3 sequence: CASSRTTRTDTQYF. CDR3 bases: TGTGCCAGCAGCCGAACGACACGTACAGATACGCAGTATTTT.

In this sample, this clone turned up once. The chain couples TRBV24-1 to TRBJ2-2; possibly TRBD1 for D (5 bases). Germline CDR1 is KGHDR and CDR2 is SFDVKD. V was trimmed by 4 bases and J by 9 bases, leaving 11 bases between them. The CDR3 is 13 amino acids. The CDR3 DNA reads TGTGCCACCAGTGACTCAGGGTTGAGGGAGCTGTTTTTT. The encoded protein is CATSDSGLRELFF.

The genes are TRBV28 and TRBJ2-7, with a possible D match to TRBD1 (6 bases). The V gene lost 3 bases and the J gene lost 9 bases, with 15 bases spanning the gap. Germline CDR1 reads MDHEN; CDR2 reads SYDVKM. The CDR3 runs to 13 residues. CDR3 DNA sequence: TGTGCCAGCAGTTTGTTACAGGGCAGTGGGCAGTACGTC. It is translated as CASSLLQGSGQYV.

The CDR3 coding sequence is TGTGCCAGCAGTTACGGACAGGGTGCCTACGAGCAGTACGTC. It codes for CASSYGQGAYEQYV. V and J are TRBV6-5 and TRBJ2-7; 8 bases agree with TRBD1. The V segment lost 2 bases and the J segment 2 bases; nucleotides outside the gene matches: 2. The germline CDR1 and CDR2 sequences are MNHEY and SVGAGI. The CDR3 totals 14 residues.

Remarks on this clone: Other DNA sequences in this sample translate to the same CDR3. The chain is built from TRBV5-1 and TRBJ1-5; D call uncertain. There are 15 residues in the CDR3. The germline CDR1 and CDR2 sequences are SGHRS and YFSETQ. The V and J ends lost 4 bases and 4 bases respectively, with 15 bases between them. For the CDR3, the DNA is TGCGCCAGCAGCCCCGACGGGCAGAGTAATCAGCCCCAGCATTTT. Protein: CASSPDGQSNQPQHF.

The V and J genes are TRBV5-1 and TRBJ2-7, with no clear D. Germline CDR1 is SGHRS and CDR2 is YFSETQ. The CDR3 covers 13 residues. V was shortened by 6 bases and J by 2 bases, with 12 bases between the two germline ends. CDR3 residues: CASTTGPPYEQYF. In nucleotides, the CDR3 is TGCGCCAGCACGACCGGGCCGCCCTACGAGCAGTACTTC.

The DNA of the CDR3 is TGTGCCAGCTCCCGGGCGTCGGTCAACGAGCAGTACTTC. Encoded protein: CASSRASVNEQYF. The chain joins TRBV18 to TRBJ2-7; D not certain. The CDR3 sequence is 13 residues long. Trimming cost V 6 bases and J 5 bases, with 14 bases left between them. The germline V gene has CDR1 KGHSH and CDR2 LQKENI.

The rearrangement joins TRBV5-1 to TRBJ1-1; the D gene is possibly TRBD1 (5 bases). V was shortened by 0 bases and J by 4 bases, with 10 bases between the two germline ends. The CDR3 is 14 residues long. The germline V gene encodes CDR1 SGHRS and CDR2 YFSETQ. The CDR3 nucleotides are TGCGCCAGCAGCTTGGGACAGAAAGGCACTGAAGCTTTCTTT. Translation: CASSLGQKGTEAFF.

The chain recombines TRBV5-4 with TRBJ1-2; unclear D gene. V lost 4 bases, J lost 7 bases, and 11 bases lay in between. The germline V gene has CDR1 SGHNT and CDR2 YYREEE (reference sequence). CDR3 size: 12 residues. The DNA for the CDR3 is TGTGCCAGCAGCCCCGCACTAGGTGGCTACACCTTC. This sequence encodes CASSPALGGYTF.

The V call is TRBV28, the J call TRBJ1-2; 10 positions match TRBD1. The CDR3 is 16 amino acids. Germline CDR1 MDHEN, CDR2 SYDVKM. After removal of 6 bases from V and 4 bases from J, the junction contained 11 bases not matched to a gene. The DNA for the CDR3 is TGTGCCAGCAGGGCCGGGACAGGGGACTTCGGCTATGGCTACACCTTC. Protein sequence: CASRAGTGDFGYGYTF.

The chain links TRBV3-1 (or the pseudogene TRBV3-2) to TRBJ2-5; tentative D call: TRBD1 (5 bases). Per the germline V gene, CDR1 is LGHDT and CDR2 is YNNKEL (reference sequence). Trimming left V 2 bases short and J 5 bases short, with 15 bases between. The CDR3 has 15 amino acids. In DNA form, the CDR3 reads TGTGCCAGCAGCCAATCCAGGGTAGCAAAGGAGACCCAGTACTTC. This codes for CASSQSRVAKETQYF.

The CDR3 DNA sequence: TGTGCCAGCAGCTTGGTGGACGGGATGGGTGGCACAGATACGCAGTATTTT. Translation gives CASSLVDGMGGTDTQYF. The chain combines TRBV5-6 with TRBJ2-3, with a tentative D call TRBD2 (5 bases). Per germline, CDR1 SGHDT and CDR2 YYEEEE. The CDR3 is 17 amino acids. The V gene lost 0 bases and the J gene lost 1 base, with 15 bases spanning the gap.

The CDR3 bases are TGTGCCAGCAGTCGGACAGATTCGGCCAATCAGCCCCAGCATTTT. Residues: CASSRTDSANQPQHF. The chain links TRBV28 to TRBJ1-5; D is possibly TRBD1 (6 bases). CDR3 length: 15 residues. Germline-derived CDR1 and CDR2 are MDHEN and SYDVKM. Trimming stripped 5 bases from V and 3 bases from J, with 14 bases between.

This chain joins TRBV5-1 and TRBJ2-2; TRBD2 is a possible D gene (5 bases). V lost 0 bases and J lost 7, with 10 bases in between. The CDR3 is 14 residues long. The germline CDR1 and CDR2 sequences are SGHRS and YFSETQ. Written as DNA, the CDR3 is TGCGCCAGCAGCTTGGTTCTAGCCGGCGGGGAGCTGTTTTTT. Translating gives CASSLVLAGGELFF.

The V and J genes are TRBV4-1 and TRBJ1-4; D gene ambiguous. V lost 4 bases to trimming and J lost 6 bases, with 9 bases between them. The CDR3 loop spans 13 amino acids. In germline, CDR1 is MGHRA, CDR2 YSYEKL. CDR3 bases: TGCGCCAGCAGCCTCGGACGTGATGAAAAACTGTTTTTT. This translates into CASSLGRDEKLFF.

This clone was seen once. This chain connects TRBV4-2 to TRBJ2-3; 7 bases line up with TRBD1. With V trimmed by 4 bases and J by 2 bases, 12 bases remained unmatched. Per the germline V gene, CDR1 is LGHNA and CDR2 is YNFKEQ. The CDR3 spans 17 residues. The CDR3 DNA sequence: TGTGCCAGCAGCCCCACGCGGACAGGCAGCTCCACAGATACGCAGTATTTT. Its protein is CASSPTRTGSSTDTQYF.

The CDR3 loop reads CASEGGVNEQFF. CDR3 in DNA: TGTGCCAGCGAGGGGGGGGTCAATGAGCAGTTCTTC. The genes are TRBV6-5 and TRBJ2-1, with D possibly matching TRBD2 (7 bases). Trimming pared 8 bases from V and 6 bases from J, leaving 11 bases between. CDR3 size: 12 residues. CDR1 is MNHEY and CDR2 is SVGAGI in the germline V gene.

The V call is TRBV7-3, the J call TRBJ2-6; D is possibly TRBD2 (5 bases). The CDR3 runs to 15 residues. Germline V gene data show CDR1 as SGHTA and CDR2 as FQGTGA. V gave up 2 bases and J gave up 6 bases, with 11 bases separating them. The CDR3: CASSLRGPLANVLTF. The CDR3 DNA reads TGTGCCAGCAGCTTACGGGGTCCCCTGGCCAACGTCCTGACTTTC.